This section outlines one T cell receptor beta chain sequence together with its context. These data are taken from a study of blood T cell repertoires in COVID-19. Overall study: PBMCs, B-cell-depleted T cells, or T cells provided the cDNA or gDNA that made up the material.

V lost 6 bases to trimming and J lost 8 bases; unmatched junction nucleotides: 13. This CDR3 spans 16 amino acids. Germline V gene sequence: CDR1 KGHSH, CDR2 LQKENI. Clones were read by immunoSEQ multiplex PCR, and TCRdb kept only the in-frame ones, dropping some. Of 400,000 to 550,000 clones listed, about 90% were seen once; the top ten hold about 2.1%. The genes are TRBV18 and TRBJ1-6, with 7 bases fitting TRBD1. The source of this sequence is a woman aged 18-29 years with acute COVID-19. The sample comprised PBMCs or T cells enriched from blood (not recorded which). The CDR3 reads CASSRRQGLWDSPLHF. CDR3 DNA: TGTGCCAGCTCCCGGCGACAGGGCCTCTGGGATTCACCCCTCCACTTT.